The 7 T cell receptor beta chains below all came from one sample that was sequenced in a study of cytotoxic CD8 clonotypes in ibrutinib-treated CLL. Data came from immunoSEQ multiplex PCR; TCRdb stores just in-frame clones and leaves some out. This table holds 50,000 or so clones, about 57% found once. The material was PBMCs, obtained after 24 months of ibrutinib treatment. Receptor source: a human donor with chronic lymphocytic leukemia.

This clone was found a few times. The chain uses TRBV14 and TRBJ2-7; 9 bases align to TRBD2. CDR3 length: 15 amino acids. CDR1 and CDR2 (germline): SGHDN, FVKESK. Trimming at V came to 1 base and at J to 4 bases, leaving 5 bases not matched to a gene. The CDR3, as DNA: TGTGCCAGCAGCCAAGGACGCGGGGGGGGTTACGAGCAGTACTTC. It is translated as CASSQGRGGGYEQYF.

There are a few counts of this clone. The chain carries TRBV10-2 and TRBJ2-1, with D perhaps TRBD2 (6 bases). The CDR3 spans 16 residues. Trimming shortened V by 0 bases and J by 3 bases, and 12 bases separated the two germline ends. Germline CDR1 and CDR2: WSHSY and SAAADI. The CDR3 spells CASSESGGLVYNEQFF. The CDR3 coding sequence is TGCGCCAGCAGTGAGTCCGGGGGACTTGTCTACAATGAGCAGTTCTTC.

The chain combines TRBV27 with TRBJ2-2, with D perhaps TRBD1 (5 bases). This CDR3 contains 14 residues. From germline, CDR1 is MNHEY and CDR2 SMNVEV (reference sequence). DNA of the CDR3: TGTGGCTCCGCGCCCAGGGCCGGCACCGGGGAGCTGTTTTTT. This encodes CGSAPRAGTGELFF.

In its sample, this clone was seen many times. V and J are TRBV25-1 and TRBJ2-5; D gene unclear. The CDR3 loop spans 10 amino acids. Between the trimmed V and J ends, which lost 6 bases and 5 bases, there was a span of 4 bases. Germline V gives CDR1 MGHDK, CDR2 SYGVNS. The CDR3 reads CASRGETQYF. The CDR3 DNA reads as TGTGCCAGCAGGGGGGAGACCCAGTACTTC.

The rearrangement joins TRBV6-6 to TRBJ1-5; the D is unclear. V dropped 6 bases and J dropped 1 base, with 7 bases sitting between them. The CDR3 spans 13 residues. The germline V gene encodes CDR1 MNHNY and CDR2 SVGAGI (reference sequence). The CDR3 protein is CASSPQSNQPQHF. The CDR3 region has the DNA TGTGCCAGCAGCCCTCAAAGCAATCAGCCCCAGCATTTT.

The chain recombines TRBV6-1 with TRBJ1-5; D uncertain. The CDR3 has 15 amino acids. Trimming shortened V by 6 bases and J by 1 base, and 13 bases separated the two germline ends. Germline values: CDR1 MNHNS, CDR2 SASEGT. CDR3 region: CASRNPGRSNQPQHF. CDR3 DNA: TGTGCCAGCAGGAACCCCGGACGGAGCAATCAGCCCCAGCATTTT.

The chain joins TRBV5-5 to TRBJ1-2; D unresolved. V lost 1 base, J lost 8 bases, and 9 bases lay in between. Per germline, CDR1 SGHKS and CDR2 YYEKEE (reference sequence). The CDR3 contains 12 residues. CDR3 sequence: CASSLFSGGYTF. The DNA for the CDR3 is TGTGCCAGCAGCTTGTTTTCCGGAGGCTACACCTTC.